This TCR beta chain was identified during a study of blood T cell repertoires in COVID-19. Across the whole study: The United States, Italy and Spain supplied acute and convalescent COVID-19 samples.

Produced via immunoSEQ multiplex PCR; TCRdb's table is partial and in-frame only. The sample contains 95,000 to 110,000 clones, about four fifths of which appear only once. The sequencing input was peripheral blood. This receptor was obtained from a woman of 80 years or more with active or convalescent COVID-19.

CDR3 nucleotide sequence: TGCGCCAGCTCGTCGCCAGGGGAAGAGACCCAGTACTTC. Amino acid sequence: CASSSPGEETQYF. The gene calls are TRBV5-1 and TRBJ2-5; D perhaps matches TRBD1 (6 bases). The V end lost 7 bases, the J end lost 3 bases, and 13 bases lay between the germline ends. This CDR3 contains 13 residues. Germline V gene data show CDR1 as SGHRS and CDR2 as YFSETQ.